This TCR beta chain was recorded in a study of human T cells and chemical hapten exposure. Points from the study as a whole: The number of TCRs above 1 in 1000 frequency did not change after DPC sensitization.

The time point here: patch test 1, 2 weeks after DPC sensitization. Treatment meaning: therapeutic diphenylcyclopropenone sensitization with weekly scalp DPC. Samples of blood were obtained prior to the application of each patch test. In TCRdb, the RACE reads were re-called with MiXCR into one record per CDR3 protein. The table has around 300,000 distinct CDR3 sequences, approximately 6.3% seen once. This clonotype occurred a few times. Its antigen is not identified. The source was whole blood, collected in connection with sensitization to the hapten diphenylcyclopropenone (DPC). This sequence originates from a young woman with alopecia areata. Some clones in this sample may be carry-over from other donors' samples.

The CDR3 DNA follows: TGTGCCAGCAGTGAATCCAGGACAGGGGGCGATCATGGCTACACCTTC. Translation gives CASSESRTGGDHGYTF. The chain has TRBV6-1 and TRBJ1-2; TRBD1 aligns across 11 bases. This CDR3 contains 16 residues. CDR1 and CDR2 (germline): MNHNS, SASEGT. V lost 2 bases to trimming and J lost 6 bases; unmatched junction nucleotides: 8.